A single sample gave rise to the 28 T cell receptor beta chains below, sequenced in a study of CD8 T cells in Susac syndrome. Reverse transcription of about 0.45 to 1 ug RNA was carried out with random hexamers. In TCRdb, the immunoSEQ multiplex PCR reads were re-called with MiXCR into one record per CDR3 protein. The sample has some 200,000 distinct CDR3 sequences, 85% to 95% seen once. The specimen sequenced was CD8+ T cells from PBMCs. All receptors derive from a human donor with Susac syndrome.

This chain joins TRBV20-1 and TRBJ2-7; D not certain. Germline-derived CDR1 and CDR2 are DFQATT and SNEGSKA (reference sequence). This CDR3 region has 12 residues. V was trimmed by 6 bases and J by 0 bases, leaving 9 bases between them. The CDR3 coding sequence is TGCAGTGCCCACACTGGCTCCTACGAGCAGTACTTC. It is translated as CSAHTGSYEQYF.

The CDR3 nucleotides read TGTGCCAGCAGTTCGACAGGGGGCGAAGGCAATCAGCCCCAGCATTTT. Protein sequence: CASSSTGGEGNQPQHF. The rearrangement joins TRBV28 to TRBJ1-5; TRBD1 matches 10 bases. The junction had 5 bases not matched to a gene; V was cut back by 4 bases and J by 2 bases. Looked up from germline, CDR1 is MDHEN and CDR2 is SYDVKM. The CDR3 sequence is 16 residues long.

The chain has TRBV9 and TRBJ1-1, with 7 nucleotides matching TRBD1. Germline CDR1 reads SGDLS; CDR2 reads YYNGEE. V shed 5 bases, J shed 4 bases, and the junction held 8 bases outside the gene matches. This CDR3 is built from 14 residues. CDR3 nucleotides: TGTGCCAGCAGTCTAGGGACAGAGAGCACTGAAGCTTTCTTT. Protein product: CASSLGTESTEAFF.

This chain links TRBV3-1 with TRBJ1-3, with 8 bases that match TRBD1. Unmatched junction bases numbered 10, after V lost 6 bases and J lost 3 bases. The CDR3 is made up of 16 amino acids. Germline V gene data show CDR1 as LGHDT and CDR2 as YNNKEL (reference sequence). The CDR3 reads CASRARDRLYGNTIYF. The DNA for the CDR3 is TGTGCCAGCAGGGCCCGGGACAGGCTGTATGGAAACACCATATATTTT.

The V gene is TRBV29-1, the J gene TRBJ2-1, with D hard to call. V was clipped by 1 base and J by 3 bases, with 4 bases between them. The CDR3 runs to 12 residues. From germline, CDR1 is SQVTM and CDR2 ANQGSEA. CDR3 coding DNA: TGCAGCGTTGAAGGGGTCTACAATGAGCAGTTCTTC. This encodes CSVEGVYNEQFF.

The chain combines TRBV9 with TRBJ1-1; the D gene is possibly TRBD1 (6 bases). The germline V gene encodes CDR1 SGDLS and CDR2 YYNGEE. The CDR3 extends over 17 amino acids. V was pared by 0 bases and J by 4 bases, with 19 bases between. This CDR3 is CASSVVTGMGDGTEAFF. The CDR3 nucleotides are TGTGCCAGCAGCGTAGTCACAGGGATGGGGGACGGCACTGAAGCTTTCTTT.

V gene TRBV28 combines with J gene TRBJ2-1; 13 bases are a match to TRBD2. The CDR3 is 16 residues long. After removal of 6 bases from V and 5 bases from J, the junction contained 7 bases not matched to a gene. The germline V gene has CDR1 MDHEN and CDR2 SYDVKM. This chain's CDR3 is CASRPLTSGRDNEQFF. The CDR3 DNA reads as TGTGCCAGCAGGCCCCTCACTAGCGGGAGGGACAATGAGCAGTTCTTC.

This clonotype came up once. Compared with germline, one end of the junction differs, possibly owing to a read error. CDR3 DNA: TGCGGCGTTGGGACAGGGGCCGGTAACACTGAAGCTTTCTTT. Amino acid sequence: CGVGTGAGNTEAFF. This chain connects TRBV29-1 to TRBJ1-1; 10 bases line up with TRBD1. The CDR3 length is 14 residues. In germline, CDR1 is SQVTM, CDR2 ANQGSEA.

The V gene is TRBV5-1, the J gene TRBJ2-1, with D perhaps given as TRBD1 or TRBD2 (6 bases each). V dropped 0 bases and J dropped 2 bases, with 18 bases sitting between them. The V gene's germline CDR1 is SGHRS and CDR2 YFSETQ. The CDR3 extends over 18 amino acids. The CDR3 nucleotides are TGCGCCAGCAGCTTGGCCCTACTCGGAGGGGGTACCTACAATGAGCAGTTCTTC. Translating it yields CASSLALLGGGTYNEQFF. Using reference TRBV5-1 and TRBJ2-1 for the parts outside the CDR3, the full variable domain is KAGVTQTPRYLIKTRGQQVTLSCSPISGHRSVSWYQQTPGQGLQFLFEYFSETQRNKGNFPGRFSGRQFSNSRSEMNVSTLELGDSALYLCASSLALLGGGTYNEQFFGPGTRLTVL.

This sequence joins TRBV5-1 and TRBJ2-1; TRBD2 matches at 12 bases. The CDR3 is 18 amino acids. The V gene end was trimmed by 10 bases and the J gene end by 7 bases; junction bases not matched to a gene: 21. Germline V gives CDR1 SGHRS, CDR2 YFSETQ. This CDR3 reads CASTLGLAGENSDNEQFF. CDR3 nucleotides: TGCGCCTCAACCCTGGGACTAGCGGGTGAGAATTCTGATAATGAGCAGTTCTTC.

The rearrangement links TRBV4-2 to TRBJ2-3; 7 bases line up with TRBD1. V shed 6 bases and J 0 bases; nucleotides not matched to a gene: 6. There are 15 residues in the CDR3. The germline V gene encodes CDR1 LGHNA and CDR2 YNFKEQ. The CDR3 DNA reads TGTGCCAGCAGTCCGGGACAGATGAGCACAGATACGCAGTATTTT. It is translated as CASSPGQMSTDTQYF.

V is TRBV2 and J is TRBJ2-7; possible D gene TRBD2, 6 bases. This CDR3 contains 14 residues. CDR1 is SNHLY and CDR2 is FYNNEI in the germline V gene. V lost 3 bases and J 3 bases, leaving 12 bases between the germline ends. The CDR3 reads CASSDGGTVYEQYF. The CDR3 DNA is TGTGCCAGCAGTGACGGGGGAACGGTCTACGAGCAGTACTTC.

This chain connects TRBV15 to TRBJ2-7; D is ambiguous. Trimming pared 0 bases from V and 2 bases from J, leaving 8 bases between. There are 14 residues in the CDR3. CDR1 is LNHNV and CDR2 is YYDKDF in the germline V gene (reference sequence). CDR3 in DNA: TGTGCCACCAGCAGAGATCAGGCAGCCTACGAGCAGTACTTC. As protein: CATSRDQAAYEQYF.

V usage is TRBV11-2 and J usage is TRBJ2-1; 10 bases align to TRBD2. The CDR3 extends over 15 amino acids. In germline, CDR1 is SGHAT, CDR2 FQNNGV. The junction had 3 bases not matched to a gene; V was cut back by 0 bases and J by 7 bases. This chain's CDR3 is CASSLDSGGANEQFF. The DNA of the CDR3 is TGTGCCAGCAGCTTAGACAGCGGGGGGGCGAATGAGCAGTTCTTC. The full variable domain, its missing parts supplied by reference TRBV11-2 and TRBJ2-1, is EAGVAQSPRYKIIEKRQSVAFWCNPISGHATLYWYQQILGQGPKLLIQFQNNGVVDDSQLPKDRFSAERLKGVDSTLKIQPAKLEDSAVYLCASSLDSGGANEQFFGPGTRLTVL.

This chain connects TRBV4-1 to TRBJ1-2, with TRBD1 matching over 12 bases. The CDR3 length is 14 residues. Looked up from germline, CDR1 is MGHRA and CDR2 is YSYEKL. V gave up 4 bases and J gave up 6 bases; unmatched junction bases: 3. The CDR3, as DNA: TGCGCCAGCAGCCGGGACAGGGGGCAGGATGGCTACACCTTC. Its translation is CASSRDRGQDGYTF.

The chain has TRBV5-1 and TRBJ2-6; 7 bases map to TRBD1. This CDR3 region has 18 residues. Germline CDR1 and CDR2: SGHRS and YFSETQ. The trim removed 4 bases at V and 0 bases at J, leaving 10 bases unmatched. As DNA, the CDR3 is TGCGCCAGCAGCCTGACAGGGTTCTCTTACTCTGGGGCCAACGTCCTGACTTTC. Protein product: CASSLTGFSYSGANVLTF.

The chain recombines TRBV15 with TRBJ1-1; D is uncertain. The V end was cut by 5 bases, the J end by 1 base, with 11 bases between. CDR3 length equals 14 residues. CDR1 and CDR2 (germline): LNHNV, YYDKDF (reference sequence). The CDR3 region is CATSPRTGNTEAFF. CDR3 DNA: TGTGCCACCAGCCCCCGGACGGGGAACACTGAAGCTTTCTTT.

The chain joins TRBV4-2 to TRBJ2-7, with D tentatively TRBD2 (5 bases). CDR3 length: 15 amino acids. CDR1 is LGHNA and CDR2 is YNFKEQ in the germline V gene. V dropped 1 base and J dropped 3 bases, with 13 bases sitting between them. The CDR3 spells CASSQVLGKGYEQYF. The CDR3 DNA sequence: TGTGCCAGCAGCCAAGTTCTCGGGAAAGGCTACGAGCAGTACTTC.

The CDR3 protein is CASRSGTALQETQYF. DNA of the CDR3: TGTGCCAGCAGGTCCGGGACAGCCTTACAAGAGACCCAGTACTTC. The rearrangement uses TRBV28 and TRBJ2-5; TRBD1 agrees at 7 bases. The J segment lost 2 bases and the V segment lost 6 bases, leaving 9 bases of the junction unmatched. The CDR3 loop spans 15 amino acids. Germline V CDR1 and CDR2: MDHEN, SYDVKM. Variable domain in full (rest from reference TRBV28 and TRBJ2-5): DVKVTQSSRYLVKRTGEKVFLECVQDMDHENMFWYRQDPGLGLRLIYFSYDVKMKEKGDIPEGYSVSREKKERFSLILESASTNQTSMYLCASRSGTALQETQYFGPGTRLLVL.

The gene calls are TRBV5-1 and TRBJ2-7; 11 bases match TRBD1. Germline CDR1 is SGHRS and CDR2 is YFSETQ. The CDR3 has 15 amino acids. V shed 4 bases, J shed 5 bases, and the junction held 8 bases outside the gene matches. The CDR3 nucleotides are TGCGCCAGCAGCCCAGGACAGGGGGCTGATCACGAGCAGTACTTC. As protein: CASSPGQGADHEQYF.

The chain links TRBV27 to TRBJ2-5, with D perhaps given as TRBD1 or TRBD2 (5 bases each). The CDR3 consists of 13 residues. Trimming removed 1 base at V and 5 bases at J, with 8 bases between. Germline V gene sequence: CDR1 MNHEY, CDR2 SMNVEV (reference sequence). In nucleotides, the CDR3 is TGTGCCAGCAGTTTATGGGGCGGGGAGACCCAGTACTTC. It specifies CASSLWGGETQYF.

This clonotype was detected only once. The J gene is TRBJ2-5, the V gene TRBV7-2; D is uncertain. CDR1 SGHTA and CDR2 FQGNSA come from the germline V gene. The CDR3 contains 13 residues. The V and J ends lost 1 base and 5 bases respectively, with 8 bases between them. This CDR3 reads CASSLELRETQYF. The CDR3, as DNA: TGTGCCAGCAGCTTAGAACTAAGGGAGACCCAGTACTTC.

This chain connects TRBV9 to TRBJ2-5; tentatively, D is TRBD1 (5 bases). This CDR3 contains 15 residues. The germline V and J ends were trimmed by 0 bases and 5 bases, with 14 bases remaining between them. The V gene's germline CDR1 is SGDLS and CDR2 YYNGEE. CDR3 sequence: CASSVEGREKETQYF. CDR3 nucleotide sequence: TGTGCCAGCAGCGTAGAAGGCAGGGAAAAGGAGACCCAGTACTTC.

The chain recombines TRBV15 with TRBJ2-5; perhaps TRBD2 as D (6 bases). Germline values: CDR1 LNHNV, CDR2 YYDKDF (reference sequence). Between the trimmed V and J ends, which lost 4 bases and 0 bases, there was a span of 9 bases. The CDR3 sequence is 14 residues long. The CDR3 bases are TGTGCCACCAGCACGGGGGAGTACCAAGAGACCCAGTACTTC. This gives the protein CATSTGEYQETQYF.

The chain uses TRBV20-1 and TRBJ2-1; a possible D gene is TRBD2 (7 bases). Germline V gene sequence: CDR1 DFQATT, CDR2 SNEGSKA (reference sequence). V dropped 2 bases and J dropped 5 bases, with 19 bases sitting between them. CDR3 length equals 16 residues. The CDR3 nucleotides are TGCAGTGCTAGACTCTATCTCGGGGGGCCCAACAATGAGCAGTTCTTC. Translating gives CSARLYLGGPNNEQFF.

The DNA for the CDR3 is TGTGCCAGCAGCGAGAGGGACAGGGGGGAGGACGAGCAGTACTTC. As protein: CASSERDRGEDEQYF. The chain couples TRBV9 to TRBJ2-7; 11 bases agree with TRBD1. With 3 bases clipped from V and 5 bases from J, the junction kept 7 bases outside the gene matches. Germline values: CDR1 SGDLS, CDR2 YYNGEE. The CDR3 is 15 residues long.

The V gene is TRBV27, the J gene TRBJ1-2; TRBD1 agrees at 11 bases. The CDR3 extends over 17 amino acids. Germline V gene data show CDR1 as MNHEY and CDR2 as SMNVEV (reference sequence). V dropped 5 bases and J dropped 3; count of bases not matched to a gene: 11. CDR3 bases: TGTGCCAGCAGTCCCGGACAGGGGGCGGGTGGAGACTATGGCTACACCTTC. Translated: CASSPGQGAGGDYGYTF.

This CDR3 is CASSRNTGGTYGYTF. Written as DNA, the CDR3 is TGTGCCAGCAGCAGAAATACAGGGGGCACCTATGGCTACACCTTC. This sequence joins TRBV7-9 and TRBJ1-2, with 9 bases matching TRBD1. The CDR3 is made up of 15 amino acids. J lost 4 bases, V lost 5 bases, and 8 bases had no gene match. From germline, CDR1 is SEHNR and CDR2 FQNEAQ (reference sequence).